The clone carrying this TCR beta chain was found a few times. The sample comes from a study of T-cell reconstitution after alpha-beta-depleted transplantation in children. Unique molecular identifiers were incorporated during preparation of the TCRbeta library. TCRdb re-derived calls from the PCR reads in MiXCR, one entry per CDR3 protein. The sample carries fewer than 550,000 distinct CDR3 sequences, roughly 16% recorded once. V was pared by 5 bases and J by 4 bases, with 7 bases of the junction left unmatched. CDR3 size: 13 residues. Germline lookup yields CDR1 SQVTM and CDR2 ANQGSEA. This receptor was taken from a boy less than two years old who had a stem cell transplant for Wiskott-Aldrich syndrome, so the T cells may come from the graft donor. This chain connects TRBV29-1 to TRBJ2-5; 7 nucleotides agree with TRBD2. Sequenced material: PBMCs, mostly from graft donor cells, taken 360 days after TCRalphabeta/CD19-depleted stem cell transplant. In DNA, the CDR3 is TGCAGCGTTTCGGGAGGCAAAGGAGAGACCCAGTACTTC. It is translated as CSVSGGKGETQYF.